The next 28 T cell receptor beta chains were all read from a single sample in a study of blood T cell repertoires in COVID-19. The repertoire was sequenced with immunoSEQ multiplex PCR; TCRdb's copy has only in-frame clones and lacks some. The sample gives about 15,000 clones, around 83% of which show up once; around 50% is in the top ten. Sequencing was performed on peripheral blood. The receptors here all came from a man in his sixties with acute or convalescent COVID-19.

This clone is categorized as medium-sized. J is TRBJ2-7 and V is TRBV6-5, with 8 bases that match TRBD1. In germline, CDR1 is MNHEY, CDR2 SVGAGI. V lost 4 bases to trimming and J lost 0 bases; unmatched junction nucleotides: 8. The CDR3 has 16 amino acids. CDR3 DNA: TGTGCCAGCAGTTGGCGTACCGGGACAGGCTCCTACGAGCAGTACTTC. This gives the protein CASSWRTGTGSYEQYF.

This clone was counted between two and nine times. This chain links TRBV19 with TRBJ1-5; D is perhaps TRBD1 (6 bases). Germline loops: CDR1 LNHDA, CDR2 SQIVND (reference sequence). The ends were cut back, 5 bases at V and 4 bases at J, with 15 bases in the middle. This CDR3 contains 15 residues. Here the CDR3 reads CASSASSGTNQPQHF. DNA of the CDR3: TGTGCCAGTAGTGCGTCCTCGGGGACAAATCAGCCCCAGCATTTT.

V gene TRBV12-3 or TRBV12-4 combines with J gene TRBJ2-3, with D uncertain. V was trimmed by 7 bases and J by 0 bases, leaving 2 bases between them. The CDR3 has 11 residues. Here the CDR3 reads CASTSTDTQYF. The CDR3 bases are TGTGCCAGCACAAGCACAGATACGCAGTATTTT.

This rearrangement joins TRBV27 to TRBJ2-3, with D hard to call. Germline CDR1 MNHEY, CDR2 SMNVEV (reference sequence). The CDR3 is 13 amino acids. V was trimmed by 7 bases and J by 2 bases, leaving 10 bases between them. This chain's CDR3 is CASTRVNTDTQYF. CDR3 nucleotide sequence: TGTGCCAGCACCCGGGTTAACACAGATACGCAGTATTTT.

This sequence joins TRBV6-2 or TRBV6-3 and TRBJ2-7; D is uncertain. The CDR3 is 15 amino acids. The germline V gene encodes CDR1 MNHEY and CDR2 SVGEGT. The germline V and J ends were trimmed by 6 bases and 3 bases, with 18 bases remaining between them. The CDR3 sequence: CASRPIDKAIYEQYF. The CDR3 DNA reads TGTGCCAGCAGACCTATAGATAAAGCGATCTACGAGCAGTACTTC.

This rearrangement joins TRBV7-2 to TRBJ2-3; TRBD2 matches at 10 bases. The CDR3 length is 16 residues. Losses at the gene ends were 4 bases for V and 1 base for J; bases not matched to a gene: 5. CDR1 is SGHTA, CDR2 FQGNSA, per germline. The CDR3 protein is CASSSSSGGGTDTQYF. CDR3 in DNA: TGTGCCAGCAGCTCCTCCAGCGGGGGGGGCACAGATACGCAGTATTTT. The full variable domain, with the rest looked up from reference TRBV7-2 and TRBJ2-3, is GAGVSQSPSNKVTEKGKDVELRCDPISGHTALYWYRQSLGQGLEFLIYFQGNSAPDKSGLPSDRFSAERTGGSVSTLTIQRTQQEDSAVYLCASSSSSGGGTDTQYFGPGTRLTVL.

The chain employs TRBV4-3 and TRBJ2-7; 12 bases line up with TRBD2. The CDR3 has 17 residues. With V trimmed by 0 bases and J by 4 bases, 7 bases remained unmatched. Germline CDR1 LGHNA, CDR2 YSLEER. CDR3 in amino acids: CASSQDPSGGALYEQYF. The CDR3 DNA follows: TGCGCCAGCAGCCAAGATCCTAGCGGGGGGGCTTTATACGAGCAGTACTTC.

In DNA, the CDR3 is TGTGCCTGGAGTGGGGAGGGATACGAGCAGTACTTC. Translated: CAWSGEGYEQYF. The chain recombines TRBV30 with TRBJ2-7, with TRBD2 identical over 7 bases. The germline V gene has CDR1 GTSNPN and CDR2 SVGIG (reference sequence). The CDR3 consists of 12 residues. The V gene end was trimmed by 1 base and the J gene end by 4 bases; junction bases not matched to a gene: 1.

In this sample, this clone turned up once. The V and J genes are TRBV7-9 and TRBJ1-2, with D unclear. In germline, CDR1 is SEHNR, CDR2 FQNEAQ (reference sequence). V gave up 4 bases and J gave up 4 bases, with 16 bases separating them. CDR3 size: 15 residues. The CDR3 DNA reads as TGTGCCAGCAGCTCCCCCGGAGGGCTAGGCTATGGCTACACCTTC. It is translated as CASSSPGGLGYGYTF.

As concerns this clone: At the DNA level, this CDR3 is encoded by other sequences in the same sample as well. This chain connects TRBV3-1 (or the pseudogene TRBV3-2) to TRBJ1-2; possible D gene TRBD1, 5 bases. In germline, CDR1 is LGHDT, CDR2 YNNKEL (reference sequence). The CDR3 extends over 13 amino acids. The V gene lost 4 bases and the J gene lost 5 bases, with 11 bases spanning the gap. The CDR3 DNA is TGTGCCAGCAGCCCCGGGACTGCATATGGCTACACCTTC. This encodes CASSPGTAYGYTF.

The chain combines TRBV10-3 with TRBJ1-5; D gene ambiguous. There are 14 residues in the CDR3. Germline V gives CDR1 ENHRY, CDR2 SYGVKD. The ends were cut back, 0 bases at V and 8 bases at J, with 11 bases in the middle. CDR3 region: CAISESSGYEPQHF. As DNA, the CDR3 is TGTGCCATCAGTGAGTCGTCGGGGTATGAGCCCCAGCATTTT.

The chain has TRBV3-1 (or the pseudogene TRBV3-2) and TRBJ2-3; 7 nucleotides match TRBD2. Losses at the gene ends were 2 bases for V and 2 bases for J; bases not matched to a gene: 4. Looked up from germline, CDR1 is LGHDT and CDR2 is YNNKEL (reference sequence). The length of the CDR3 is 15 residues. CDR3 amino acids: CASSQMLAVTDTQYF. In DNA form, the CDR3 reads TGTGCCAGCAGCCAAATGCTAGCGGTCACAGATACGCAGTATTTT.

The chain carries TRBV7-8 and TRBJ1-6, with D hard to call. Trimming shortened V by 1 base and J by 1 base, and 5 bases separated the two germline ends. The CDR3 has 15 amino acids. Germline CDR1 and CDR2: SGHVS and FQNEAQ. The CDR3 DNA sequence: TGTGCCAGCAGCTTAGTAACATCCTATAATTCACCCCTCCACTTT. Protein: CASSLVTSYNSPLHF.

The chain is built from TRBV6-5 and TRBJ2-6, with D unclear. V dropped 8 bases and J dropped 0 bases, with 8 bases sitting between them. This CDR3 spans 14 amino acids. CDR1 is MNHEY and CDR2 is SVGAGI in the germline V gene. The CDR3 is CASGRGSGANVLTF. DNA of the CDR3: TGTGCCAGCGGGCGTGGCTCTGGGGCCAACGTCCTGACTTTC.

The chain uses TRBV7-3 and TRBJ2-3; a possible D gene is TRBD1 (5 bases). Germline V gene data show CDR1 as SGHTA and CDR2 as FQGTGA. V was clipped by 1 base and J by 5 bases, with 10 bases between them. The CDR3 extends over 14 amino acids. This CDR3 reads CASSLNWGGDTQYF. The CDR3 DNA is TGTGCCAGCAGCTTAAACTGGGGCGGAGATACGCAGTATTTT.

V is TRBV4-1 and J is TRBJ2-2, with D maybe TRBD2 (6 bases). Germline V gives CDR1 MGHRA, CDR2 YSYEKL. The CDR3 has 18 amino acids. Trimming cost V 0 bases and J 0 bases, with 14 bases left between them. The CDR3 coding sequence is TGCGCCAGCAGCCAAGATTGGGACTCCATCGCGAACACCGGGGAGCTGTTTTTT. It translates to CASSQDWDSIANTGELFF.

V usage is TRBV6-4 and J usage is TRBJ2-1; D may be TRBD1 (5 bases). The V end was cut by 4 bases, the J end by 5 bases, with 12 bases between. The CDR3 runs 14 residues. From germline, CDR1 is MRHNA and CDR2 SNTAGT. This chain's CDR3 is CASSVGASDNEQFF. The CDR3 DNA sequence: TGTGCCAGCAGTGTAGGGGCTTCGGACAATGAGCAGTTCTTC.

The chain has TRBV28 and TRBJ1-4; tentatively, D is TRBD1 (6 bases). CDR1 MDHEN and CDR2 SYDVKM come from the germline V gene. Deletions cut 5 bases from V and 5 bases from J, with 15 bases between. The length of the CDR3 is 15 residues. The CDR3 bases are TGTGCCAGCAGTCCGCCCAGGGGCCGAAATGAAAAACTGTTTTTT. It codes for CASSPPRGRNEKLFF.

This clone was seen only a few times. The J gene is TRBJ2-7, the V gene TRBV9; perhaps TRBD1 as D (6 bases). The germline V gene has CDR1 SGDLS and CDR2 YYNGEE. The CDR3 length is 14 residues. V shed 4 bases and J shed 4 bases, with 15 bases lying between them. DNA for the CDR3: TGTGCCAGCAGCTTGGGGGACACTTCATACGAGCAGTACTTC. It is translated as CASSLGDTSYEQYF.

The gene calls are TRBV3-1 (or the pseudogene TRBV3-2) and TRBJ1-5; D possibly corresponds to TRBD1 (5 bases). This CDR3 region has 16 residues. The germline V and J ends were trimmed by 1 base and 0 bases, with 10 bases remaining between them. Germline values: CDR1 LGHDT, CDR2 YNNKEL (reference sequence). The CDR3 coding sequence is TGTGCCAGCAGCCAAGGGGGGGGGACTAGCAATCAGCCCCAGCATTTT. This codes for CASSQGGGTSNQPQHF.

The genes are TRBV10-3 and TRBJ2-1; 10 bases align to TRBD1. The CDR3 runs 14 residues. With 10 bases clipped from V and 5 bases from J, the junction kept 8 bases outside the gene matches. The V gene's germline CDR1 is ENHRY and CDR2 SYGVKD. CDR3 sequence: CANSGTGDDNEQFF. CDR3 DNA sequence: TGTGCCAACTCCGGGACAGGGGACGACAATGAGCAGTTCTTC.

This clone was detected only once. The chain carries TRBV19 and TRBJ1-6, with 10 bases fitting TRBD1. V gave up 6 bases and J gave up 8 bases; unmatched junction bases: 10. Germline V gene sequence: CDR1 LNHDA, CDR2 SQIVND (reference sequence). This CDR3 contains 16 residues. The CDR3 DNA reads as TGTGCCAGTAGCCTAACCGGGGACAGGGGTTATTCACCCCTCCACTTT. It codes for CASSLTGDRGYSPLHF.

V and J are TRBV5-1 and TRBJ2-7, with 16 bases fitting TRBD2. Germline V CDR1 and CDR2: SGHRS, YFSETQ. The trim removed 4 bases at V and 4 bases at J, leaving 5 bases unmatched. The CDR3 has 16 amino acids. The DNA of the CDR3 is TGCGCCAGCAGCGCGGGACTAGCGGGAGGGAGGTACGAGCAGTACTTC. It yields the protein CASSAGLAGGRYEQYF.

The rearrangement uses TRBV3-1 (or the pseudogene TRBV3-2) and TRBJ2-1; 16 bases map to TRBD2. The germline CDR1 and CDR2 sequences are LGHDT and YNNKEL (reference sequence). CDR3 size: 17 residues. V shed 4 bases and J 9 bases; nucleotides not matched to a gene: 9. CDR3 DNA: TGTGCCAGCAGCCCCCGGGGACTAGCGGGGGGGCCAACTGAGCAGTTCTTC. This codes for CASSPRGLAGGPTEQFF.

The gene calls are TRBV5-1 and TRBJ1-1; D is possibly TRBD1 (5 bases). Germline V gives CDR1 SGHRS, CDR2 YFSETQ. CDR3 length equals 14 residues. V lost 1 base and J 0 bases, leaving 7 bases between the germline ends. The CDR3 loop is CASSLRGMNTEAFF. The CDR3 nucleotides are TGCGCCAGCAGCTTGAGGGGCATGAACACTGAAGCTTTCTTT.

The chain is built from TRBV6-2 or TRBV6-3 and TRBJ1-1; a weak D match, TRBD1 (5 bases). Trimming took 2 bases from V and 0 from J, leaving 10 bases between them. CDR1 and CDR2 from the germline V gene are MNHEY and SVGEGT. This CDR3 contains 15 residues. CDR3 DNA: TGTGCCAGCAGTTACAGGGGCCTAATGAACACTGAAGCTTTCTTT. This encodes CASSYRGLMNTEAFF.

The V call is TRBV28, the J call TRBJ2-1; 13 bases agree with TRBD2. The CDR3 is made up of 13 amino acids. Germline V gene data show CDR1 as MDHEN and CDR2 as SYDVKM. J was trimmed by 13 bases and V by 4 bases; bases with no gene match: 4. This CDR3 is CASSSRLAGGQFF. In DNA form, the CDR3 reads TGTGCCAGCAGTTCCCGACTAGCGGGAGGACAGTTCTTC. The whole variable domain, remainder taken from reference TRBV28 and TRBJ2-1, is DVKVTQSSRYLVKRTGEKVFLECVQDMDHENMFWYRQDPGLGLRLIYFSYDVKMKEKGDIPEGYSVSREKKERFSLILESASTNQTSMYLCASSSRLAGGQFFGPGTRLTVL.

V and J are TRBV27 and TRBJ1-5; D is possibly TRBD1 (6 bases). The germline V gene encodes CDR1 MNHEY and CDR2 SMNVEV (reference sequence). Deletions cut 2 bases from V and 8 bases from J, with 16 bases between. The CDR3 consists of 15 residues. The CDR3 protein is CASSLEARGLEPQHF. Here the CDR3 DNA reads TGTGCCAGCAGTTTAGAGGCCAGGGGCCTTGAGCCCCAGCATTTT.